This T cell receptor beta chain was identified in a study of T cells in Graves' hyperthyroidism and ophthalmopathy. Study-level information: Peripheral blood samples were taken at initial diagnosis, prior to any treatment.

TCR beta CDR3 region amplification was performed from RNA transcripts. A set of HTBI primers served as the primers for a first-round RT-PCR of the TCR CDR3. TCRdb passed the multiplex PCR reads through MiXCR, listing each CDR3 protein once. The repertoire holds over 350,000 distinct CDR3 sequences, about 14% seen once, with roughly an eighth in the top ten. This clonotype was detected many times. V dropped 3 bases and J dropped 7; count of bases not matched to a gene: 11. The CDR3 sequence is 15 residues long. The sequenced sample was blood. This chain links TRBV12-3 or TRBV12-4 with TRBJ1-2, with 7 bases fitting TRBD1. The clonotype was recovered from a young man with Graves' ophthalmopathy. CDR3 DNA sequence: TGTGCCAGCAGTTTCCGACAGGGAGGTATAGGTGGCTACACCTTC. Encoded protein: CASSFRQGGIGGYTF.